This T cell receptor beta chain was sequenced during a study of OX40 agonist ivuxolimab in advanced cancers. Across the study: Males comprised roughly four fifths of the group, whose mean age was about 61 years (range roughly 23 to 90). Prior anti-PD-1, anti-PD-L1 or anti-CTLA-4 therapy was allowed; over 30% had some.

TCRdb keeps only in-frame clones here, not all; method: immunoSEQ multiplex PCR. Of 55,000 to 60,000 clones in the sample, 80% to 85% were seen once. Trimming stripped 1 base from V and 8 bases from J, with 12 bases between. CDR3 length equals 13 residues. In germline, CDR1 is GTSNPN, CDR2 SVGIG (reference sequence). The V gene is TRBV30, the J gene TRBJ2-1, with D tentatively TRBD2 (5 bases). The clonotype was recovered from an adult with an advanced solid tumor such as melanoma, head and neck, liver or kidney cancer. This specimen was CD4+ or CD8+ T cells sorted from blood, taken in a trial of the OX40 agonist ivuxolimab. CDR3 loop: CAWSGGSADEQFF. The DNA of the CDR3 is TGTGCCTGGAGTGGCGGGTCTGCCGATGAGCAGTTCTTC.